This T cell receptor (beta chain) emerged from a study of CD8+ T cells in alopecia areata. General study results and limits: Because of a solitary nonresponder, the connection of baseline CD8+ expansion to response stays uncertain.

This clone was observed a handful of times. The antigen is undetermined. Treatment of the sample: oral pan-JAK inhibitor, 5-10 mg twice daily. Isolated RNA was reverse transcribed into cDNA used as the sequencing template. The data were produced by immunoSEQ multiplex PCR, yet TCRdb's version contains in-frame clones alone and is incomplete. The sample lists about 190,000 clones; approximately 60% were seen once. Sequenced material: CD4+ T cells sorted from blood, taken at week 4, from a patient treated with tofacitinib. This clonotype was sampled from a human donor with alopecia areata.

The DNA for the CDR3 is TGTGCCTGGAGTAGGAGCAGGACTTCCAATAGCAATCAGCCCCAGCATTTT. As protein: CAWSRSRTSNSNQPQHF. The chain is built from TRBV30 and TRBJ1-5; D is uncertain. The CDR3 is 17 residues long. The V end lost 2 bases, the J end lost 0 bases, and 17 bases lay between the germline ends. Germline V gene data show CDR1 as GTSNPN and CDR2 as SVGIG (reference sequence).